Sequencing of this TCR beta chain was carried out in a study of identical twins' blood T cells. Study-wide background: About six alpha and six beta libraries together yielded 50 million to 65 million reads.

TCRdb processed the 5' RACE reads anew with MiXCR; each CDR3 protein has one entry. The sample carries about 370,000 distinct CDR3 sequences, 28% recorded once. V was pared by 1 base and J by 5 bases, with 11 bases between. CDR3 length: 14 amino acids. Germline V gene sequence: CDR1 SGHTA, CDR2 FQGNSA. Six healthy women, forming three identical twin pairs, donated samples. Study-wide points: Twins reportedly had markedly more similar V usage than unrelated donors, even among out-of-frame TCRbeta clonotypes. Shared environment remains a possible cause of twin similarity.

A word on this clonotype: Its antigen is not identified.

The J gene is TRBJ1-1, the V gene TRBV7-2, with D perhaps matching TRBD1 (5 bases). Material: PBMCs. This sequence originates from a woman aged 18-49 years in good health. The CDR3 is CASSLGGDATEAFF. CDR3 bases: TGTGCCAGCAGCTTAGGGGGGGATGCGACTGAAGCTTTCTTT.